These 27 T cell receptor beta chains share one sample of origin, sequenced in a study of vaccination effects on CD4 cells after COVID-19. Expansion with viral peptide pools was applied to antigen-specific CD4+ T cells by the ViraFEST assay prior to sequencing. CD4+ T cell isolation took place after 10 days of culture. The antigens these receptors bind are not known. TCRdb's table, derived via immunoSEQ multiplex PCR, lists solely in-frame clones and lacks some. The sample shows fewer than 25,000 clones, 65% to 85% of them seen only once. Source: CD4+ T cells from PBMCs cultured with HCoV-229E spike peptides, taken before COVID-19 vaccination. The receptors originated from a human donor who received a COVID-19 vaccine.

V usage is TRBV9 and J usage is TRBJ1-1; a possible D gene is TRBD1 (5 bases). The CDR3 runs to 16 residues. Germline V gives CDR1 SGDLS, CDR2 YYNGEE. V dropped 6 bases and J dropped 5 bases, with 23 bases sitting between them. CDR3 loop: CASTPGSGTAITEAFF. DNA of the CDR3: TGTGCCAGCACTCCGGGTTCGGGGACCGCTATAACTGAAGCTTTCTTT.

CDR3 bases: TGTGCCAGCAGTCCCTTCGGGACTAGCGGTTACAATGAGCAGTTCTTC. It yields the protein CASSPFGTSGYNEQFF. The J gene is TRBJ2-1, the V gene TRBV6-4, with TRBD2 identical over 11 bases. The trim removed 5 bases at V and 4 bases at J, leaving 7 bases unmatched. Germline loops: CDR1 MRHNA, CDR2 SNTAGT. The CDR3 spans 16 residues.

This CDR3 reads CAIQGSGNTIYF. The CDR3 region has the DNA TGTGCCATCCAGGGGTCAGGAAACACCATATATTTT. The rearrangement joins TRBV10-3 to TRBJ1-3, with D perhaps matching TRBD1 (6 bases). With 8 bases removed from V and 4 bases from J, the gap between germline ends came to 9 bases. This CDR3 has 12 amino acids. Germline V gene lookup returns CDR1 ENHRY and CDR2 SYGVKD.

This clone was recorded once. The rearrangement links TRBV19 to TRBJ1-1, with D tentatively TRBD1 (6 bases). The CDR3 runs to 13 residues. Per germline, CDR1 LNHDA and CDR2 SQIVND (reference sequence). With 5 bases removed from V and 3 bases from J, the gap between germline ends came to 10 bases. The CDR3 bases are TGTGCCAGTAGTCCGGACAGAGACACTGAAGCTTTCTTT. Its translation: CASSPDRDTEAFF.

This chain joins TRBV5-4 and TRBJ2-1; 8 bases are shared with TRBD1. The CDR3 runs to 14 residues. J gave up 6 bases and V 3 bases, and 5 bases lay outside the gene matches. Germline CDR1 reads SGHNT; CDR2 reads YYREEE (reference sequence). CDR3 in DNA: TGTGCCAGCAGCTCCAAGGACAGGGTCAATGAGCAGTTCTTC. Translated: CASSSKDRVNEQFF.

This clone was recorded only once. The V gene is TRBV11-1, the J gene TRBJ2-7; D remains ambiguous. The CDR3 runs to 13 residues. With 3 bases removed from V and 3 bases from J, the gap between germline ends came to 9 bases. CDR1 is SGHAT, CDR2 FQDESV, per germline (reference sequence). The CDR3 reads CASSFSPGYEQYF. The CDR3 DNA follows: TGTGCCAGCAGCTTTAGTCCTGGCTACGAGCAGTACTTC.

This clone has just one count. V usage is TRBV18 and J usage is TRBJ2-3, with 7 bases matching TRBD2. V lost 3 bases and J lost 2; bases outside the gene matches: 2. Germline CDR1 and CDR2: KGHSH and LQKENI. This CDR3 spans 14 amino acids. CDR3 coding DNA: TGTGCCAGCTCACCTACTAGCGCCACAGATACGCAGTATTTT. Its protein is CASSPTSATDTQYF.

The gene calls are TRBV5-5 and TRBJ1-4; maybe TRBD1 (6 bases). The V gene's germline CDR1 is SGHKS and CDR2 YYEKEE (reference sequence). The CDR3 is 14 residues long. Trimming removed 4 bases at V and 4 bases at J, with 11 bases between. The CDR3: CASSHGQINEKLFF. The CDR3 nucleotides read TGTGCCAGCAGCCACGGACAGATTAATGAAAAACTGTTTTTT.

This clone was found a few times. The V gene is TRBV6-5, the J gene TRBJ1-2, with D possibly being TRBD1 (5 bases). The V end was cut by 2 bases, the J end by 2 bases, with 6 bases between. CDR1 is MNHEY, CDR2 SVGAGI, per germline. The CDR3 runs 13 residues. CDR3 sequence: CASSYDRNYGYTF. The DNA for the CDR3 is TGTGCCAGCAGTTACGACAGAAACTATGGCTACACCTTC.

The chain recombines TRBV20-1 with TRBJ2-7; D uncertain. V shed 6 bases and J shed 0 bases, with 6 bases lying between them. The CDR3 length is 11 residues. The germline V gene encodes CDR1 DFQATT and CDR2 SNEGSKA (reference sequence). The CDR3 loop is CSAADSYEQYF. The CDR3 DNA reads TGCAGTGCCGCTGACTCCTACGAGCAGTACTTC.

The rearrangement links TRBV6-5 to TRBJ2-3, with D tentatively TRBD1 or TRBD2 (5 bases each). This CDR3 region has 14 residues. The germline gives CDR1 MNHEY, CDR2 SVGAGI. V was shortened by 6 bases and J by 6 bases, with 16 bases between the two germline ends. The CDR3 loop is CASRGDLLLDTQYF. For the CDR3, the DNA is TGTGCCAGCAGGGGGGACCTCTTATTGGATACGCAGTATTTT.

The gene calls are TRBV19 and TRBJ1-3, with D perhaps matching TRBD1 (6 bases). V was pared by 10 bases and J by 7 bases, with 14 bases between. The germline gives CDR1 LNHDA, CDR2 SQIVND (reference sequence). This CDR3 spans 12 amino acids. The CDR3 nucleotides are TGTGCCACCGGGACCCAGGGGAACACCATATATTTT. Protein: CATGTQGNTIYF.

This chain uses TRBV7-2 with TRBJ1-2; unclear D gene. Germline V lookup: CDR1 SGHTA, CDR2 FQGNSA. This CDR3 spans 13 amino acids. Trimming shortened V by 5 bases and J by 5 bases, and 12 bases separated the two germline ends. The CDR3 nucleotides read TGTGCCAGCAGCATTGACCGGCAATATGGCTACACCTTC. Translated, it gives CASSIDRQYGYTF.

The chain employs TRBV3-1 (or the pseudogene TRBV3-2) and TRBJ2-7; 11 nucleotides align to TRBD2. The CDR3 spans 16 residues. The germline V gene has CDR1 LGHDT and CDR2 YNNKEL (reference sequence). J gave up 2 bases and V 1 base, and 4 bases lay outside the gene matches. CDR3 loop: CASSQAAGLAAYEQYF. CDR3 coding DNA: TGTGCCAGCAGCCAAGCGGCGGGACTAGCGGCCTACGAGCAGTACTTC.

This clone was counted a single time. The V gene is TRBV5-1, the J gene TRBJ2-7, with D possibly being TRBD2 (6 bases). CDR3 length: 14 amino acids. Trimming took 1 base from V and 3 from J, leaving 11 bases between them. Germline CDR1 is SGHRS and CDR2 is YFSETQ. This chain's CDR3 is CASSLSWRGYEQYF. The CDR3 DNA reads as TGCGCCAGCAGCTTGAGTTGGAGGGGCTACGAGCAGTACTTC.

This chain links TRBV18 with TRBJ1-2, with 7 positions matching TRBD1. The germline V gene has CDR1 KGHSH and CDR2 LQKENI. The length of the CDR3 is 14 residues. The junction had 7 bases not matched to a gene; V was cut back by 5 bases and J by 4 bases. Here the CDR3 DNA reads TGTGCCAGCTCAAGGGACAGAATGGTCTATGGCTACACCTTC. Amino acids: CASSRDRMVYGYTF.

The chain is built from TRBV3-1 (or the pseudogene TRBV3-2) and TRBJ2-1; 10 bases are shared with TRBD2. This CDR3 spans 16 amino acids. After removal of 1 base from V and 4 bases from J, the junction contained 4 bases not matched to a gene. Germline V gene sequence: CDR1 LGHDT, CDR2 YNNKEL (reference sequence). CDR3 DNA: TGTGCCAGCAGCCAAGGTAGCGGGGGGTTATACAATGAGCAGTTCTTC. The encoded protein is CASSQGSGGLYNEQFF.

This clone was counted once. This sequence joins TRBV7-7 and TRBJ2-5, with 9 bases matching TRBD2. The CDR3 sequence is 16 residues long. V was clipped by 1 base and J by 2 bases; unmatched bases: 5. Germline CDR1 is SSHAT and CDR2 is FNYEAQ (reference sequence). The CDR3 coding sequence is TGTGCCAGCAGCTTAGGTCTAGCGGGAAAGCAAGAGACCCAGTACTTC. This translates into CASSLGLAGKQETQYF. Supplemented by reference TRBV7-7 and TRBJ2-5, the full variable domain reads GAGVSQSPRYKVTKRGQDVTLRCDPISSHATLYWYQQALGQGPEFLTYFNYEAQPDKSGLPSDRFSAERPEGSISTLTIQRTEQRDSAMYRCASSLGLAGKQETQYFGPGTRLLVL.

The chain carries TRBV6-4 and TRBJ1-5; D gene uncertain. The V and J ends lost 6 bases and 1 base respectively, with 13 bases between them. The CDR3 length is 15 residues. Germline CDR1 reads MRHNA; CDR2 reads SNTAGT. CDR3 sequence reads: CASSAAGLSNQPQHF. As DNA, the CDR3 is TGTGCCAGCAGCGCGGCGGGTTTGAGCAATCAGCCCCAGCATTTT.

CDR3 loop: CASSPRDTEAFF. CDR3 bases: TGTGCCAGCAGCCCTAGAGACACTGAAGCTTTCTTT. The V gene is TRBV5-6, the J gene TRBJ1-1; no clear D gene. The germline V and J ends were trimmed by 4 bases and 3 bases, with 7 bases remaining between them. CDR1 and CDR2 from the germline V gene are SGHDT and YYEEEE. This CDR3 has 12 residues.

This clone was counted a single time. The CDR3 here is CASSQDRSFSFNQPQHF. For the CDR3, the DNA is TGCGCCAGCAGCCAAGATCGGTCCTTTTCTTTCAATCAGCCCCAGCATTTT. V usage is TRBV4-1 and J usage is TRBJ1-5; D is ambiguous. Germline V gene sequence: CDR1 MGHRA, CDR2 YSYEKL. Trimming removed 0 bases at V and 3 bases at J, with 15 bases between. The CDR3 totals 17 residues.

This clone was counted a few times. The chain has TRBV3-1 (or the pseudogene TRBV3-2) and TRBJ2-1; 8 nucleotides match TRBD2. Per germline, CDR1 LGHDT and CDR2 YNNKEL (reference sequence). V lost 4 bases to trimming and J lost 6 bases; unmatched junction nucleotides: 8. The CDR3 runs to 15 residues. CDR3 bases: TGTGCCAGCAGCCCCCAGGGACTAGTCATCAATGAGCAGTTCTTC. Its translation: CASSPQGLVINEQFF.

The rearrangement links TRBV7-2 to TRBJ1-2; 9 bases are shared with TRBD1. Trimming at V came to 5 bases and at J to 8 bases, leaving 9 bases not matched to a gene. Germline V gene sequence: CDR1 SGHTA, CDR2 FQGNSA. The CDR3 covers 14 residues. The CDR3 DNA reads TGTGCCAGCAGCCCTGGACAGGGGACGAGGGGCTACACCTTC. This encodes CASSPGQGTRGYTF.

Only a few counts were recorded for this clone. The chain couples TRBV6-2 or TRBV6-3 to TRBJ1-4; D unclear. Germline V gene sequence: CDR1 MNHEY, CDR2 SVGEGT. Trimming left V 4 bases short and J 0 bases short, with 6 bases between. The CDR3 has 14 amino acids. The CDR3 nucleotides read TGTGCCAGCAGTTCCTTCGCAACTAATGAAAAACTGTTTTTT. It codes for CASSSFATNEKLFF.

The CDR3 region has the DNA TGTGCCAGCAGTGAACTGGCTCAGCCCCAGCATTTT. This translates into CASSELAQPQHF. The chain combines TRBV6-1 with TRBJ1-5; D unresolved. Germline-derived CDR1 and CDR2 are MNHNS and SASEGT. With 2 bases removed from V and 6 bases from J, the gap between germline ends came to 5 bases. The length of the CDR3 is 12 residues.

The rearrangement links TRBV6-6 to TRBJ2-1, with D perhaps given as TRBD1 or TRBD2 (5 bases each). Germline V gene data show CDR1 as MNHNY and CDR2 as SVGAGI (reference sequence). The CDR3 extends over 13 amino acids. Trimming took off 6 bases at V and 10 bases at J, with 16 bases between the two ends. The DNA for the CDR3 is TGTGCCAGCAGCAACCCCGGGACCCGGGAGCAGTTCTTC. Its translation: CASSNPGTREQFF.

The chain links TRBV20-1 to TRBJ2-7; no clear D gene. This CDR3 has 12 amino acids. Trimming left V 3 bases short and J 5 bases short, with 11 bases between. Germline V lookup: CDR1 DFQATT, CDR2 SNEGSKA (reference sequence). This CDR3 reads CSASWLGNEQYF. The CDR3 nucleotides are TGCAGTGCTAGTTGGTTAGGGAACGAGCAGTACTTC.